These T cell receptor beta chains were read from a single sample in a study of T cells in Graves' hyperthyroidism and ophthalmopathy. TCRdb used MiXCR to reprocess the multiplex PCR reads, holding one entry per CDR3 protein. The sample lists 300,000 to 350,000 distinct CDR3 sequences; around 13% were seen once. The sample consisted of blood. Source of these receptors: a woman under 40 with Graves' hyperthyroidism. The CDR3 runs from the conserved cysteine through the conserved F or W. A D gene is named only where the DNA matches it firmly. Size is stated for part of the rows, as once, few or many counts, or as a class when the clone is expanded.

TRBJ2-3,15,many,TRBV7-2,.,TGTGCCAGCAGCTTACAGCGGCGGAGCACAGATACGCAGTATTTT,CASSLQRRSTDTQYF
TRBJ2-6,17,.,TRBV11-1,.,TGTGCCAGCAGCCCGGGGCCTCCGCGGACTGGGGCCAAAGTCCTGACTTTC,CASSPGPPRTGAKVLTF
TRBJ1-5,15,.,TRBV7-9,TRBD1,TGTGCCAGCAGTCCCGGGACAGGTTTGAATCAGCCCCAGCATTTT,CASSPGTGLNQPQHF
TRBJ2-6,19,many,TRBV2,TRBD1,TGTGCCAGCAGTGATGAGACAGGGGGTGTAAACTCTGGGGCCAACGTCCTGACTTTC,CASSDETGGVNSGANVLTF
TRBJ2-5,13,many,TRBV11-2,.,TGTGCCAGCAGCTTAGGTCGACGAGAGACCCAGTACTTC,CASSLGRRETQYF
TRBJ2-3,14,.,TRBV6-4,TRBD1,TGTGCCAGCAGTGGGGGACAGGCGGGAGATACGCAGTATTTT,CASSGGQAGDTQYF
TRBJ2-7,15,.,TRBV11-1,.,TGTGCCAGCAGCTTAGCCGGGACACCCACCTACGAGCAGTACTTC,CASSLAGTPTYEQYF
TRBJ2-6,14,few,TRBV29-1,.,TGCAGCGTTGTTTATAGCGCCGGGGCCAACGTCCTGACTTTC,CSVVYSAGANVLTF
TRBJ2-7,13,many,TRBV2,.,TGTGCCAGCAGTGAGCGCCCGACCTACGAGCAGTACTTC,CASSERPTYEQYF
TRBJ1-2,14,.,TRBV5-6,.,TGTGCCAGCAGCTTGGTTCGAGGGGACTATGGCTACACCTTC,CASSLVRGDYGYTF
TRBJ1-2,12,many,TRBV10-1,TRBD1,TGCGCCAGCGATGAGGACAGGGCTGGCTACACCTTC,CASDEDRAGYTF
TRBJ2-7,11,many,TRBV29-1,.,TGCAGCGTCGCAACGTTCTCGGAGCAGTACTTC,CSVATFSEQYF
TRBJ2-7,17,.,TRBV12-3/TRBV12-4,TRBD2,TGTGCCAGCAGTCCCTCTGGTTTTGGCGGGAGGAACTACGAGCAGTACTTC,CASSPSGFGGRNYEQYF
TRBJ2-7,15,few,TRBV7-2,.,TGTGCCAGCAGCCCAATGGGGACGATCAGCTACGAGCAGTACTTC,CASSPMGTISYEQYF
TRBJ2-1,14,many,TRBV7-2,.,TGTGCCAGCAGCTTAGTAGTCCGAGACAATGAGCAGTTCTTC,CASSLVVRDNEQFF
TRBJ2-1,15,.,TRBV20-1,TRBD2,TGCAGTGCTTCTGGGACTAGCGGGAGTGGAGGTGAGCAGTTCTTC,CSASGTSGSGGEQFF
TRBJ2-1,12,.,TRBV7-9,TRBD2,TGTGCCAGCAGCTTCACTAGCGGTTGGCAGTTCTTC,CASSFTSGWQFF
TRBJ2-1,14,many,TRBV11-1,TRBD2,TGTGCCAGCAGCTTAGCAGGGACTAGCCATGAGCAGTTCTTC,CASSLAGTSHEQFF
TRBJ1-1,15,many,TRBV6-2/TRBV6-3,.,TGTGCCAGCTATCTAAGGGCGGGGATGAACACTAAAGCTTTCTTT,CASYLRAGMNTKAFF
TRBJ2-7,11,many,TRBV28,TRBD2,TGTGCCAGCAACCGCGGGAGCGAGCAGTACTTC,CASNRGSEQYF
TRBJ2-3,19,few,TRBV5-6,.,TGTGCCAGCAGCTCACTAACTAGACGGGAGCTAAGTTCCACAGATACGCAGTATTTT,CASSSLTRRELSSTDTQYF
TRBJ1-4,14,few,TRBV6-1,.,TGTGCCAGCAGTCGGGAACAGAGAAGCGAAAAACTGTTTTTT,CASSREQRSEKLFF
TRBJ1-2,13,many,TRBV28,.,TGTGCCAGCAGTTTACCGGTACAAGGAGGCTACACCTTC,CASSLPVQGGYTF
TRBJ2-5,16,.,TRBV11-2,TRBD2,TGTGCCAGCAGCTTACCTAGCGGGAGGGCCCTAGAGACCCAGTACTTC,CASSLPSGRALETQYF
TRBJ2-1,16,.,TRBV7-6,TRBD2,TGTGCCAGCAGCCCCCGTAGCGGGAGGGCCTTTTATGAGCAGTTCTTC,CASSPRSGRAFYEQFF
TRBJ2-5,17,many,TRBV5-5,TRBD1,TGTGCCAGCAGCTTGGGCTCCGGGACAGGTCCTAGAGAGACCCAGTACTTC,CASSLGSGTGPRETQYF
TRBJ2-6,14,once,TRBV3-1,.,TGTGCCAGCAACCACCACTCTGGGGCCAACGTCCTGACTTTC,CASNHHSGANVLTF
TRBJ2-3,16,few,TRBV12-3/TRBV12-4,TRBD2,TGTGCCAGCAGACCTACGGGGGGGCTAGCAGACTCCCGCGGGTATTTT,CASRPTGGLADSRGYF
TRBJ2-1,12,many,TRBV6-2/TRBV6-3,.,TGTGCCAGCAGTTACGTTGGGACCCAGCAGTTCTTC,CASSYVGTQQFF
TRBJ2-7,13,few,TRBV3-1,.,TGTGCCAGCAGCCAAGTACCCGGGGTGGCGCAGTACTTC,CASSQVPGVAQYF
TRBJ2-4,13,.,TRBV7-2,.,TGTGCCAGCAGCTTAGGACAGTCAAACATTCAGTACTTC,CASSLGQSNIQYF
TRBJ2-1,13,few,TRBV20-1,TRBD2,TGCAGTGCTGTGGCACTAGCGGTAGATGAGCAGTTCTTC,CSAVALAVDEQFF
TRBJ1-1,13,many,TRBV6-7,.,TGTGCCAGCAGTTATACGAGCAACACTGAAGCTTTCTTT,CASSYTSNTEAFF
TRBJ2-5,12,many,TRBV5-4,.,TGTGCCAGCAATCGGGTGGATGAGACCCAGTACTTC,CASNRVDETQYF
TRBJ1-6,13,.,TRBV27,.,TGTGCCAGCAGTTTCTTCGAAAATTCACCCCTCCACTTT,CASSFFENSPLHF
TRBJ2-1,14,few,TRBV6-2/TRBV6-3,TRBD2,TGTGCCAGCAGCCGAGCGACTGGACTAGGTGAGCAGTTCTTC,CASSRATGLGEQFF
TRBJ1-1,16,many,TRBV6-7,.,TGTGCCAGCAGTTACCCCGGACGCTGGATGAACACTGAAGCTTTCTTT,CASSYPGRWMNTEAFF
TRBJ2-7,13,many,TRBV6-5,.,TGTGCCAGTACGGACTGGATCTCCTACGAGCAGTACTTC,CASTDWISYEQYF
TRBJ2-2,15,.,TRBV4-1,.,TGCGCCAGCACTACCGAGGAAAGGGGCACCGGGGAGCTGTTTTTT,CASTTEERGTGELFF
TRBJ2-7,12,few,TRBV29-1,.,TGCAGCGTTGGGACGCAGGCCTACGAGCAGTACTTC,CSVGTQAYEQYF
TRBJ2-7,12,few,TRBV25-1,TRBD1,TGTGCCAGCAGTTCAGGGGGCTCAGGGCAGTACTTC,CASSSGGSGQYF
TRBJ1-6,18,many,TRBV20-1,TRBD1,TGCAGTGCTAACCCGGACAGGGGGTCTCACTCCTATAATTCACCCCTCCACTTT,CSANPDRGSHSYNSPLHF
TRBJ1-1,13,many,TRBV12-3/TRBV12-4,.,TGTGCCAGCAGTTTTCGTCAGGACACTGAAGCTTTCTTT,CASSFRQDTEAFF
TRBJ1-1,12,many,TRBV28,.,TGTGCCAGCAGTTGGGCCAGAACTGAAGCTTTCTTT,CASSWARTEAFF
TRBJ2-3,13,many,TRBV7-3,.,TGTGCCAGCAGCTCCATGGGGACAGATACGCAGTATTTT,CASSSMGTDTQYF
TRBJ1-5,14,few,TRBV18,.,TGTGCCAGCTCTCCGGGGGGGAGAGATCAGCCCCAGCATTTT,CASSPGGRDQPQHF
TRBJ1-5,15,many,TRBV27,.,TGTGCCAGCATGGTCCGTGGAACAACCGCTACGCCCCAGCATTTT,CASMVRGTTATPQHF
TRBJ2-7,15,many,TRBV11-2,TRBD2,TGTGCCAGCAGCGAGACGGGACTAGCGGACTACGAGCAGTACTTC,CASSETGLADYEQYF
TRBJ1-1,13,many,TRBV20-1,.,TGCAGTGCTAGTGAAGGGGCTTGGGCTGAAGCTTTCTTT,CSASEGAWAEAFF
TRBJ2-2,14,.,TRBV6-1,TRBD1,TGTGCCAGCAAAGGACAGGGGAGCACCGGGGAGCTGTTTTTT,CASKGQGSTGELFF
TRBJ2-5,12,few,TRBV18,TRBD1,TGTGCCAGCTCACTACAGGGGAAGTCCCAGTACTTC,CASSLQGKSQYF
TRBJ2-2,14,many,TRBV28,.,TGTGCCTCTGACCGGGGGCGCGCGACCGGGGAGCTGTTTTTT,CASDRGRATGELFF
TRBJ2-3,16,many,TRBV20-1,TRBD2,TGCAGTGGCTCCAGCGGGAGGGCCCTCGGCACAGATACGCAGTATTTT,CSGSSGRALGTDTQYF
TRBJ1-6,16,many,TRBV15,.,TGTGCCACCAGCAGAGGAAGAGAACAGCCTAATTCACCCCTCCACTTT,CATSRGREQPNSPLHF